The clone carrying this TCR beta chain was seen repeatedly, ten times or more. What it binds is not known. This sample stems from a study of neurological immune-mediated disorders. Study context: The roughly 34 multiple sclerosis patients comprised some 30 relapsing-remitting and 3 secondary progressive cases. The study's findings and limits: For the multiple sclerosis repertoire cluster, an association with any clinical or MRI feature was absent.

V was pared by 0 bases and J by 2 bases, with 8 bases between. The CDR3 sequence is 14 residues long. Germline lookup yields CDR1 SGHRS and CDR2 YFSETQ. The time point here: longitudinal time-point 3. The authors made cDNA by 5'RACE with 10-nucleotide random UMIs. In TCRdb, the 5' RACE reads were re-called with MiXCR into one record per CDR3 protein. This repertoire shows tens of thousands of distinct CDR3 sequences, about 4% found once; its top ten account for 5.7%. This clonotype was obtained from an older woman with multiple sclerosis. The chain links TRBV5-1 to TRBJ1-2; D gene uncertain. Sequenced material: PBMCs. Here the CDR3 reads CASSLDQRNYGYTF. In DNA form, the CDR3 reads TGCGCCAGCAGCTTGGATCAGAGAAACTATGGCTACACCTTC.